These 20 T cell receptor beta chains came from one sample sequenced in a study of blood T cell repertoires in COVID-19. Only in-frame clones appear in the TCRdb table, and some are missing; sequencing was by immunoSEQ multiplex PCR. The data hold some 140,000 clones, with less than 90% observed a single time. The sample comprised PBMCs or T cells enriched from blood (not recorded which). The receptors shown here come from a man aged 35-49 years with acute COVID-19.

V and J are TRBV4-1 and TRBJ1-5; 8 nucleotides align to TRBD1. Germline V lookup: CDR1 MGHRA, CDR2 YSYEKL. This CDR3 comprises 15 residues. V lost 4 bases and J lost 3; bases outside the gene matches: 5. This chain's CDR3 is CASSRLQGDNQPQHF. The CDR3 nucleotides read TGCGCCAGCAGCCGCTTACAGGGGGACAATCAGCCCCAGCATTTT.

The J gene is TRBJ1-4, the V gene TRBV14; maybe TRBD1 (6 bases). The CDR3 is made up of 12 amino acids. Per the germline V gene, CDR1 is SGHDN and CDR2 is FVKESK. V was trimmed by 9 bases and J by 8 bases, leaving 13 bases between them. CDR3 loop: CARYRVEEKLFF. Here the CDR3 DNA reads TGTGCCAGATACAGGGTGGAGGAAAAACTGTTTTTT.

The J gene is TRBJ2-5, the V gene TRBV4-3; D not resolved. Trimming took off 1 base at V and 0 bases at J, with 15 bases between the two ends. Germline V gene lookup returns CDR1 LGHNA and CDR2 YSLEER. There are 17 residues in the CDR3. Here the CDR3 reads CASSQASSAAYQETQYF. CDR3 DNA sequence: TGCGCCAGCAGCCAAGCCTCCAGTGCAGCGTACCAAGAGACCCAGTACTTC.

CDR3 protein: CASSQQETQYF. For the CDR3, the DNA is TGTGCCAGCAGTCAACAAGAGACCCAGTACTTC. The chain combines TRBV12-3 or TRBV12-4 with TRBJ2-5; D is ambiguous. Deletions cut 5 bases from V and 2 bases from J, with 3 bases between. The CDR3 spans 11 residues.

This rearrangement joins TRBV28 to TRBJ1-1; 8 bases match TRBD1. After removal of 2 bases from V and 11 bases from J, the junction contained 7 bases not matched to a gene. CDR1 is MDHEN, CDR2 SYDVKM, per germline. The CDR3 is 13 amino acids. The DNA for the CDR3 is TGTGCCAGCAGTTTACCCGACAGGGGATTGGCTTTCTTT. It specifies CASSLPDRGLAFF.

This clone was counted a single time. V gene TRBV11-3 combines with J gene TRBJ1-1, with D possibly matching TRBD1 (5 bases). Trimming cost V 5 bases and J 7 bases, with 14 bases left between them. This CDR3 has 13 residues. CDR1 SGHNT and CDR2 YENEEA come from the germline V gene. Here the CDR3 reads CASSPTRGGEAFF. In DNA form, the CDR3 reads TGTGCCAGCAGCCCAACCCGCGGGGGTGAAGCTTTCTTT.

The CDR3 reads CAWGEEFTYEQYF. The CDR3 DNA is TGTGCCTGGGGGGAGGAATTTACCTACGAGCAGTACTTC. The chain links TRBV30 to TRBJ2-7; D possibly corresponds to TRBD2 (6 bases). Trimming cost V 5 bases and J 2 bases, with 13 bases left between them. The CDR3 is 13 residues long. The germline gives CDR1 GTSNPN, CDR2 SVGIG (reference sequence).

V is TRBV7-8 and J is TRBJ1-5, with D uncertain. The CDR3 covers 14 residues. CDR1 and CDR2 (germline): SGHVS, FQNEAQ. V gave up 2 bases and J gave up 3 bases, with 8 bases separating them. CDR3 amino acids: CASSLIADNQPQHF. Written as DNA, the CDR3 is TGTGCCAGCAGCTTAATAGCGGACAATCAGCCCCAGCATTTT.

The chain employs TRBV28 and TRBJ1-6, with 7 bases matching TRBD1. The length of the CDR3 is 13 residues. Losses at the gene ends were 6 bases for V and 8 bases for J; bases not matched to a gene: 4. The V gene's germline CDR1 is MDHEN and CDR2 SYDVKM. The CDR3 DNA reads as TGTGCCAGCAGATCCCAGGGGGATTCACCCCTCCACTTT. This gives the protein CASRSQGDSPLHF.

V is TRBV2 and J is TRBJ1-2, with D possibly being TRBD1 (6 bases). CDR1 is SNHLY and CDR2 is FYNNEI in the germline V gene. The V and J ends lost 7 bases and 7 bases respectively, with 13 bases between them. This CDR3 contains 12 residues. CDR3 sequence reads: CASTPGVSGYTF. As DNA, the CDR3 is TGTGCCAGCACGCCAGGGGTCTCTGGCTACACCTTC.

This sequence joins TRBV5-4 and TRBJ2-7; D gene unclear. Germline V lookup: CDR1 SGHNT, CDR2 YYREEE (reference sequence). Trimming took off 0 bases at V and 5 bases at J, with 12 bases between the two ends. The CDR3 is 14 residues long. The chain's CDR3 is CASSLDAGWDEQYF. CDR3 nucleotides: TGTGCCAGCAGCTTGGATGCCGGGTGGGACGAGCAGTACTTC. Based on the CDR3 plus reference TRBV5-4 and TRBJ2-7, the full variable domain is ETGVTQSPTHLIKTRGQQVTLRCSSQSGHNTVSWYQQALGQGPQFIFQYYREEENGRGNFPPRFSGLQFPNYSSELNVNALELDDSALYLCASSLDAGWDEQYFGPGTRLTVT.

This chain uses TRBV7-9 with TRBJ2-1; the match to TRBD2 covers 10 bases. Trimming at V came to 5 bases and at J to 6 bases, leaving 4 bases not matched to a gene. This CDR3 is built from 14 residues. CDR1 is SEHNR, CDR2 FQNEAQ, per germline (reference sequence). CDR3 region: CASSPGLAANEQFF. The CDR3 region has the DNA TGTGCCAGCAGCCCCGGACTAGCGGCCAATGAGCAGTTCTTC.

CDR3 DNA sequence: TGCAGCGTTACCGGGACAACGAACACCGGGGAGCTGTTTTTT. Its translation is CSVTGTTNTGELFF. This chain connects TRBV29-1 to TRBJ2-2; possible D gene TRBD1, 6 bases. From germline, CDR1 is SQVTM and CDR2 ANQGSEA. The CDR3 totals 14 residues. With 5 bases removed from V and 0 bases from J, the gap between germline ends came to 10 bases.

The rearrangement links TRBV28 to TRBJ2-1; the match to TRBD2 covers 7 bases. CDR3 length equals 16 residues. Germline assignment: CDR1 MDHEN and CDR2 SYDVKM. V was pared by 4 bases and J by 0 bases, with 6 bases of the junction left unmatched. For the CDR3, the DNA is TGTGCCAGCAGTTCGGGAGGAGCGGGCTCCTACAATGAGCAGTTCTTC. This sequence encodes CASSSGGAGSYNEQFF.

The chain combines TRBV5-5 with TRBJ1-2; D perhaps matches TRBD1 (6 bases). The germline gives CDR1 SGHKS, CDR2 YYEKEE (reference sequence). The CDR3 has 16 amino acids. Trimming stripped 5 bases from V and 2 bases from J, with 19 bases between. The DNA of the CDR3 is TGTGCCAGCAGGGACAGTTTGAGCTTATCAAACTATGGCTACACCTTC. It codes for CASRDSLSLSNYGYTF.

V is TRBV3-1 (or the pseudogene TRBV3-2) and J is TRBJ2-3; D might be TRBD2 (5 bases). Trimming took off 1 base at V and 8 bases at J, with 10 bases between the two ends. The CDR3 consists of 13 residues. Germline assignment: CDR1 LGHDT and CDR2 YNNKEL (reference sequence). CDR3 DNA: TGTGCCAGCAGCCAAGTTCCCGAGGGTACGCAGTATTTT. This encodes CASSQVPEGTQYF.

The chain carries TRBV2 and TRBJ1-4, with a weak D call TRBD1 (5 bases). V was pared by 3 bases and J by 7 bases, with 12 bases between. CDR1 is SNHLY, CDR2 FYNNEI, per germline. CDR3 size: 14 residues. In DNA form, the CDR3 reads TGTGCCAGCAGTGACAGGGCAGTCTCTGAAAAACTGTTTTTT. Protein product: CASSDRAVSEKLFF.

The chain has TRBV29-1 and TRBJ2-6; the D gene is possibly TRBD1 (5 bases). Trimming stripped 5 bases from V and 0 bases from J, with 23 bases between. Germline CDR1 SQVTM, CDR2 ANQGSEA. The CDR3 sequence is 19 residues long. The CDR3 loop is CSVPILAHRLPSGANVLTF. The CDR3 coding sequence is TGCAGCGTTCCCATTTTGGCCCACAGGCTCCCCTCTGGGGCCAACGTCCTGACTTTC. Complete variable domain (other parts from reference TRBV29-1 and TRBJ2-6): SAVISQKPSRDICQRGTSLTIQCQVDSQVTMMFWYRQQPGQSLTLIATANQGSEATYESGFVIDKFPISRPNLTFSTLTVSNMSPEDSSIYLCSVPILAHRLPSGANVLTFGAGSRLTVL.

The chain uses TRBV4-3 and TRBJ2-2; D is undetermined. Trimming cost V 0 bases and J 6 bases, with 5 bases left between them. The CDR3 runs 13 residues. Per the germline V gene, CDR1 is LGHNA and CDR2 is YSLEER. CDR3 DNA: TGCGCCAGCAGCCAAGATTACTCCGGGGAGCTGTTTTTT. Translation: CASSQDYSGELFF.

V and J are TRBV7-6 and TRBJ2-3, with 8 nucleotides matching TRBD2. The length of the CDR3 is 16 residues. V shed 3 bases, J shed 0 bases, and the junction held 5 bases outside the gene matches. CDR1 and CDR2 (germline): SGHVS, FNYEAQ. DNA for the CDR3: TGTGCCAGCAGCTTTTTGGGACTAGTAAGCACAGATACGCAGTATTTT. Translated: CASSFLGLVSTDTQYF.